This is a list of T cell receptor beta chains from one sample in a study of sequential checkpoint blockade in melanoma. Clones were sequenced by immunoSEQ multiplex PCR, and TCRdb holds only the in-frame ones, with some missing. Of about 17,000 clones in the sample, approximately 72% were seen once. This sample comprised CD8+ T cells sorted from blood (inferred from file names), obtained from a patient given nivolumab and ipilimumab in sequence. The origin of the receptors is a human donor with melanoma. The CDR3 runs from the conserved cysteine through the conserved F or W. The D gene is left open where the match is weak. Clone sizes are given selectively: once, few, many, or a class where the clone is expanded.

d_gene	abundance	v_gene	j_gene	CDR3aa	CDR3nt
.	.	TRBV19	TRBJ2-7	CASSIGPGYEQYF	TGTGCCAGTAGTATAGGTCCCGGCTACGAGCAGTACTTC
.	.	TRBV4-1	TRBJ2-7	CASSLSTLSSYEQYF	TGCGCCAGCAGCCTGAGTACGTTAAGCTCCTACGAGCAGTACTTC
.	.	TRBV5-6	TRBJ2-7	CASSPGESYEQYF	TGTGCCAGCAGCCCCGGGGAATCCTACGAGCAGTACTTC
TRBD1	few	TRBV7-9	TRBJ1-2	CASSLGTGEGYTF	TGTGCCAGCAGCTTAGGAACAGGGGAAGGCTACACCTTC
TRBD1	.	TRBV9	TRBJ1-2	CASSVLGTGDLRVGYTF	TGTGCCAGCAGCGTACTTGGGACAGGGGACCTCCGCGTTGGCTACACCTTC
.	.	TRBV10-2	TRBJ2-6	CASEVGGGANVLTF	TGCGCCAGCGAGGTCGGGGGTGGGGCCAACGTCCTGACTTTC
.	.	TRBV4-1	TRBJ1-2	CASSREDFYGYTF	TGCGCCAGCAGCAGGGAGGACTTCTATGGCTACACCTTC
.	.	TRBV10-3	TRBJ1-2	CAISDLGARNYGYTF	TGTGCCATCAGTGACCTAGGGGCTCGTAACTATGGCTACACCTTC
TRBD1	.	TRBV15	TRBJ1-2	CATSGDRGIEGYTF	TGTGCCACCAGCGGCGACAGGGGGATCGAGGGCTACACCTTC
.	.	TRBV5-1	TRBJ1-3	CASSSGGIGALGNTIYF	TGCGCCAGCAGCTCCGGGGGAATTGGAGCTCTTGGAAACACCATATATTTT
TRBD1	.	TRBV7-9	TRBJ2-5	CASSSTETGRRETQYF	TGTGCCAGCAGCTCCACAGAGACAGGGAGAAGAGAGACCCAGTACTTC
TRBD1	.	TRBV9	TRBJ2-6	CASSARQGSGANVLTF	TGTGCCAGCAGCGCCAGACAGGGCTCTGGGGCCAACGTCCTGACTTTC
.	.	TRBV7-3	TRBJ2-7	CASVPLQNHSYEQYF	TGTGCCAGCGTGCCCCTACAGAATCACTCCTACGAGCAGTACTTC
TRBD1	.	TRBV19	TRBJ1-1	CASSLGQGWTEAFF	TGTGCCAGTAGTCTTGGACAGGGATGGACTGAAGCTTTCTTT
TRBD2	.	TRBV13	TRBJ2-7	CASSLGSSGGFSYEQYF	TGTGCCAGCAGCTTAGGCTCTAGCGGGGGATTCTCCTACGAGCAGTACTTC
.	.	TRBV27	TRBJ1-1	CASSLVGGVMNTEAFF	TGTGCCAGCAGTTTGGTCGGGGGGGTAATGAACACTGAAGCTTTCTTT
TRBD2	few	TRBV5-4	TRBJ2-1	CASRPSVAGAYNEQFF	TGTGCCAGCAGACCGTCGGTGGCGGGGGCCTACAATGAGCAGTTCTTC
TRBD1	.	TRBV19	TRBJ1-4	CASSLDREEKLFF	TGTGCCAGTAGCCTGGACAGGGAGGAAAAACTGTTTTTT
.	.	TRBV5-6	TRBJ2-7	CASREGASYEQYF	TGTGCCAGCAGGGAAGGGGCCTCCTACGAGCAGTACTTC
TRBD1	.	TRBV19	TRBJ2-1	CASSIETGGNEQFF	TGTGCCAGTAGTATAGAGACAGGGGGGAATGAGCAGTTCTTC
.	.	TRBV11-2	TRBJ2-6	CASSFERQGIPGANVLTF	TGTGCCAGCAGCTTTGAGAGGCAGGGGATTCCTGGGGCCAACGTCCTGACTTTC
TRBD1	.	TRBV5-8	TRBJ2-7	CASSWDTGTGSYEQYF	TGTGCCAGCAGCTGGGACACCGGGACAGGATCCTACGAGCAGTACTTC
TRBD1	.	TRBV7-8	TRBJ1-5	CASSLGQSSNQPQHF	TGTGCCAGCAGCTTGGGACAGAGTAGCAATCAGCCCCAGCATTTT
.	.	TRBV19	TRBJ2-7	CASSIRGGSDEQYF	TGTGCCAGTAGTATCCGAGGGGGTTCCGACGAGCAGTACTTC
TRBD1	.	TRBV19	TRBJ1-1	CASSVTGAGNTEAFF	TGTGCCAGTAGCGTGACAGGGGCCGGGAACACTGAAGCTTTCTTT
TRBD1	few	TRBV5-6	TRBJ1-5	CASSFLKSGGRGNQPQHF	TGTGCCAGCAGCTTTTTAAAATCAGGGGGAAGGGGCAATCAGCCCCAGCATTTT
TRBD2	once	TRBV4-2	TRBJ2-1	CASSLELAGGLDEQFF	TGTGCCAGCAGCCTTGAACTAGCGGGAGGGTTGGATGAGCAGTTCTTC
TRBD2	.	TRBV2	TRBJ2-7	CASSPGEGDEQYF	TGTGCCAGCAGTCCCGGGGAGGGTGACGAGCAGTACTTC
.	.	TRBV7-9	TRBJ2-7	CASSLKTANSYEQYF	TGTGCCAGCAGCTTAAAGACAGCAAACTCCTACGAGCAGTACTTC
.	.	TRBV5-6	TRBJ1-5	CASSLQDPSQPQHF	TGTGCCAGCAGCCTCCAGGATCCAAGTCAGCCCCAGCATTTT
TRBD1	.	TRBV11-2	TRBJ1-1	CASSFPYRGGNTEAFF	TGTGCCAGCAGCTTTCCTTACAGGGGAGGGAACACTGAAGCTTTCTTT
TRBD1	.	TRBV9	TRBJ2-1	CASSYGTGGFNEQFF	TGTGCCAGCAGTTACGGGACAGGGGGTTTCAATGAGCAGTTCTTC
.	once	TRBV6-1	TRBJ1-1	CASSEVRGHTEAFF	TGTGCCAGCAGTGAAGTCAGGGGACACACTGAAGCTTTCTTT
TRBD1	.	TRBV19	TRBJ2-7	CASSIIGTGLYEQYF	TGTGCCAGTAGTATTATCGGGACAGGGCTCTACGAGCAGTACTTC
TRBD1	medium-sized	TRBV28	TRBJ2-7	CASSLPGQGAYEQYF	TGTGCCAGCAGTCTACCAGGACAGGGGGCCTACGAGCAGTACTTC
TRBD2	once	TRBV30	TRBJ2-1	CAWSVGAGSNEQFF	TGTGCCTGGAGTGTAGGAGCGGGATCCAATGAGCAGTTCTTC
.	once	TRBV9	TRBJ1-2	CASSNSGGRSYGYTF	TGTGCCAGCAGTAACTCGGGGGGGCGAAGCTATGGCTACACCTTC
.	.	TRBV20-1	TRBJ1-2	CSARTNYGYTF	TGCAGTGCTAGGACAAACTATGGCTACACCTTC
.	medium-sized	TRBV19	TRBJ1-2	CASSDGGGYTF	TGTGCCAGTAGTGACGGGGGAGGCTACACCTTC
TRBD1	medium-sized	TRBV13	TRBJ1-2	CASSLTQGISYTF	TGTGCCAGCAGCTTAACACAGGGGATTAGCTACACCTTC
.	few	TRBV12-2	TRBJ2-7	CASRLAQYRANEQYF	TGTGCAAGTCGCTTAGCGCAGTACAGGGCCAACGAGCAGTACTTC
.	.	TRBV9	TRBJ1-4	CASSGTAANEKLFF	TGTGCCAGCAGCGGGACAGCGGCTAATGAAAAACTGTTTTTT
.	.	TRBV7-9	TRBJ2-1	CASSYESGGNEQFF	TGTGCCAGCAGCTACGAGAGCGGCGGTAATGAGCAGTTCTTC
.	.	TRBV5-5	TRBJ1-6	CASSLDLGPPLHF	TGTGCCAGCAGCTTGGATTTGGGCCCACCCCTCCACTTT
.	.	TRBV6-6	TRBJ1-2	CASSPLIAGYTF	TGTGCCAGCAGCCCACTCATCGCTGGCTACACCTTC
TRBD1	.	TRBV7-9	TRBJ1-1	CASRGGQVYTEAFF	TGTGCCAGCAGGGGAGGACAGGTTTACACTGAAGCTTTCTTT
TRBD1	.	TRBV7-8	TRBJ2-1	CASAGGDRNEQFF	TGTGCCAGCGCAGGGGGCGATCGAAATGAGCAGTTCTTC
TRBD1	.	TRBV6-5	TRBJ2-7	CASSRDRAYEQYF	TGTGCCAGCAGTCGGGACAGAGCCTACGAGCAGTACTTC
.	.	TRBV5-8	TRBJ2-6	CATMTGSGANVLTF	TGTGCCACCATGACAGGCTCTGGGGCCAACGTCCTGACTTTC
.	.	TRBV13	TRBJ2-7	CASSSGRLSYEQYF	TGTGCCAGCAGCTCAGGGCGCCTATCCTACGAGCAGTACTTC
TRBD1	once	TRBV28	TRBJ2-7	CASSLGQGYEQYF	TGTGCCAGCAGTTTAGGACAGGGATACGAGCAGTACTTC
TRBD2	.	TRBV7-3	TRBJ2-4	CASSLSGGGIQYF	TGTGCCAGCAGCTTAAGCGGGGGGGGGATTCAGTACTTC
TRBD1	.	TRBV7-8	TRBJ2-5	CASSLTTGTGEETQYF	TGTGCCAGCAGCTTAACGACCGGGACAGGGGAGGAGACCCAGTACTTC
.	.	TRBV7-8	TRBJ1-4	CASSLYRTATNEKLFF	TGTGCCAGCAGCTTATACCGGACTGCAACTAATGAAAAACTGTTTTTT
.	.	TRBV4-2	TRBJ1-2	CASSHKSPGGYTF	TGTGCCAGCAGCCATAAGTCGCCGGGTGGCTACACCTTC
TRBD1	.	TRBV10-3	TRBJ1-5	CAISEVGQGINQPQHF	TGTGCCATCAGTGAGGTGGGACAGGGGATTAATCAGCCCCAGCATTTT
.	.	TRBV29-1	TRBJ1-2	CSVGSGTLYGYTF	TGCAGCGTTGGGTCGGGAACTCTCTATGGCTACACCTTC
.	.	TRBV7-2	TRBJ1-1	CASSYTVGGGGTEAFF	TGTGCCAGCAGCTACACGGTGGGGGGGGGCGGCACTGAAGCTTTCTTT
.	.	TRBV7-8	TRBJ1-5	CASSYHNSNQPQHF	TGTGCCAGCAGCTACCACAATAGCAATCAGCCCCAGCATTTT
.	.	TRBV6-5	TRBJ1-1	CASSLTANTEAFF	TGTGCCAGCAGTTTGACAGCGAACACTGAAGCTTTCTTT